Following are 29 T cell receptor beta chains from one sample sequenced in a study of beta chain features in type 1 diabetes. General study results and limits: Researchers report that Type 1 diabetes patients had moderately but significantly shorter TCRB CDR3s across all four CD4+ subsets.

These TCRs' antigens remain unknown. Sequenced material consisted of expressed TCRB transcripts (all of the isolated RNA was reverse transcribed). TCRdb keeps only in-frame clones here, not all; method: immunoSEQ multiplex PCR. This sample has 150,000 to 190,000 clones; about 9.3% occur once, and the top ten carry more than 0.4%. Sequenced material: central memory CD4+ T cells from blood. These TCRs come from a man between 25 and 39 years old with type 1 diabetes.

This clone was counted only a few times. The chain recombines TRBV6-6 with TRBJ2-1; D is unclear. Trimming removed 8 bases at V and 1 base at J, with 15 bases between. Germline loops: CDR1 MNHNY, CDR2 SVGAGI (reference sequence). The CDR3 covers 15 residues. The CDR3, as DNA: TGTGCCAGCCCTCATAGTGAGGTATCCTACAATGAGCAGTTCTTC. Translated: CASPHSEVSYNEQFF.

The chain employs TRBV11-2 and TRBJ1-2; no firm D call. Germline V gene data show CDR1 as SGHAT and CDR2 as FQNNGV. The V end lost 0 bases, the J end lost 2 bases, and 4 bases lay between the germline ends. This CDR3 region has 13 residues. This chain's CDR3 is CASSLEQNYGYTF. The CDR3 nucleotides read TGTGCCAGCAGCTTAGAACAGAACTATGGCTACACCTTC.

The CDR3 DNA reads TGTGCCAGCACCCAGACAGGGGGCGCCGATTGGAACACTGAAGCTTTCTTT. Translated: CASTQTGGADWNTEAFF. This chain connects TRBV28 to TRBJ1-1; 10 bases agree with TRBD1. Germline lookup yields CDR1 MDHEN and CDR2 SYDVKM. The trim removed 7 bases at V and 1 base at J, leaving 12 bases unmatched. The CDR3 contains 17 residues.

Only a few counts were recorded for this clone. V is TRBV29-1 and J is TRBJ2-5; 12 bases are shared with TRBD2. V shed 6 bases and J 0 bases; nucleotides not matched to a gene: 8. The CDR3 is 16 amino acids. CDR1 and CDR2 (germline): SQVTM, ANQGSEA. The CDR3: CSVAGLAGLYQETQYF. CDR3 DNA sequence: TGCAGCGTGGCGGGACTAGCGGGCCTGTACCAAGAGACCCAGTACTTC.

This chain's CDR3 is CSHAVSSGYTF. The CDR3 DNA is TGCAGCCATGCGGTTTCGAGCGGCTACACCTTC. J is TRBJ1-2 and V is TRBV29-1; D gene uncertain. V lost 8 bases and J 8 bases, leaving 15 bases between the germline ends. Germline V gene lookup returns CDR1 SQVTM and CDR2 ANQGSEA. The CDR3 sequence is 11 residues long.

This clone was counted a few times. The chain employs TRBV14 and TRBJ2-3; TRBD2 is a possible D gene (6 bases). Looked up from germline, CDR1 is SGHDN and CDR2 is FVKESK. The V end was cut by 4 bases, the J end by 4 bases, with 18 bases between. The CDR3 runs to 16 residues. The CDR3 nucleotides are TGTGCCAGCAGCCCCCTAGGTGGTAGCGGATCAGATACGCAGTATTTT. Translation gives CASSPLGGSGSDTQYF.

This chain links TRBV7-2 with TRBJ2-1, with unresolved D. The CDR3 covers 15 residues. Germline lookup yields CDR1 SGHTA and CDR2 FQGNSA. Trimming removed 5 bases at V and 0 bases at J, with 11 bases between. DNA for the CDR3: TGTGCCAGCAGCCCCACTACTCCCTCCTACAATGAGCAGTTCTTC. Translation: CASSPTTPSYNEQFF.

This clone was counted between two and nine times. The V and J genes are TRBV2 and TRBJ2-7; maybe TRBD1 (5 bases). Looked up from germline, CDR1 is SNHLY and CDR2 is FYNNEI. There are 12 residues in the CDR3. Trimming took 6 bases from V and 5 from J, leaving 11 bases between them. The CDR3 here is CASRQGLDEQYF. The CDR3 DNA is TGTGCCAGCAGGCAGGGCTTGGACGAGCAGTACTTC.

In its sample, this clone was seen a few times. The chain has TRBV18 and TRBJ2-1; 13 bases are shared with TRBD2. The germline V gene encodes CDR1 KGHSH and CDR2 LQKENI. V dropped 5 bases and J dropped 1; count of bases not matched to a gene: 8. This CDR3 is built from 18 residues. Here the CDR3 reads CASSTRTSGSISYNEQFF. CDR3 bases: TGTGCCAGCTCAACCCGGACTAGCGGGAGTATTTCCTACAATGAGCAGTTCTTC.

V gene TRBV18 combines with J gene TRBJ2-1, with 11 nucleotides matching TRBD2. The CDR3 runs 16 residues. Germline loops: CDR1 KGHSH, CDR2 LQKENI. The V gene end was trimmed by 4 bases and the J gene end by 1 base; junction bases not matched to a gene: 3. CDR3 nucleotides: TGTGCCAGCTCACTCCCTAGCGGGAGGTCCTACAATGAGCAGTTCTTC. Amino acid sequence: CASSLPSGRSYNEQFF. Full variable domain (missing parts from reference TRBV18 and TRBJ2-1): NAGVMQNPRHLVRRRGQEARLRCSPMKGHSHVYWYRQLPEEGLKFMVYLQKENIIDESGMPKERFSAEFPKEGPSILRIQQVVRGDSAAYFCASSLPSGRSYNEQFFGPGTRLTVL.

V and J are TRBV4-2 and TRBJ2-7, with 8 nucleotides matching TRBD2. The J segment lost 5 bases and the V segment lost 4 bases, leaving 13 bases of the junction unmatched. The CDR3 is made up of 16 amino acids. Per germline, CDR1 LGHNA and CDR2 YNFKEQ. DNA for the CDR3: TGTGCCAGCAGCCCTTCACGGGGGGGGGACCACCACGAGCAGTACTTC. It specifies CASSPSRGGDHHEQYF.

The genes are TRBV23-1 and TRBJ2-7; 10 bases are shared with TRBD1. TRBV23-1 is sorted into the ORF group, with uncertain function. Trimming removed 2 bases from V and 4 bases from J; junction bases left unmatched: 8. CDR3 length: 16 residues. CDR3 sequence reads: CASSQDRGPLRYEQYF. CDR3 nucleotide sequence: TGCGCCAGCAGTCAAGACAGGGGGCCTCTTCGTTACGAGCAGTACTTC.

The rearrangement links TRBV9 to TRBJ2-7, with 9 positions matching TRBD2. Germline CDR1 is SGDLS and CDR2 is YYNGEE. The CDR3 is made up of 15 amino acids. V shed 0 bases and J 3 bases; nucleotides not matched to a gene: 4. The DNA of the CDR3 is TGTGCCAGCAGCGTAGCAAAGACTAGCGGCTACGAGCAGTACTTC. It specifies CASSVAKTSGYEQYF.

This clone was recorded a few times. The V call is TRBV19, the J call TRBJ2-1; 9 nucleotides agree with TRBD2. From germline, CDR1 is LNHDA and CDR2 SQIVND (reference sequence). The CDR3 is made up of 15 amino acids. V shed 4 bases and J 7 bases; nucleotides not matched to a gene: 8. The CDR3 is CASSNLASGMNEQFF. As DNA, the CDR3 is TGTGCCAGTAGTAACTTGGCTAGCGGGATGAATGAGCAGTTCTTC.

The rearrangement uses TRBV7-3 and TRBJ2-6; D possibly corresponds to TRBD2 (5 bases). The ends were cut back, 2 bases at V and 0 bases at J, with 8 bases in the middle. The CDR3 runs to 16 residues. Germline CDR1 is SGHTA and CDR2 is FQGTGA. DNA for the CDR3: TGTGCCAGCAGCTTATCGAGGGCCTCTGGGGCCAACGTCCTGACTTTC. Its translation: CASSLSRASGANVLTF.

This clone was recorded a few times. This chain connects TRBV28 to TRBJ2-1, with D maybe TRBD1 (6 bases). The germline V and J ends were trimmed by 4 bases and 7 bases, with 20 bases remaining between them. The CDR3 has 16 residues. Germline V gene sequence: CDR1 MDHEN, CDR2 SYDVKM. CDR3 coding DNA: TGTGCCAGCAGTTCACTTAGTCACAGGGAGTTGAATGAGCAGTTCTTC. Protein: CASSSLSHRELNEQFF.

This chain joins TRBV5-1 and TRBJ2-7; 7 bases line up with TRBD1. Germline V gene sequence: CDR1 SGHRS, CDR2 YFSETQ. The CDR3 consists of 14 residues. Unmatched junction bases numbered 7, after V lost 4 bases and J lost 3 bases. The CDR3: CASSPGTEYYEQYF. CDR3 DNA sequence: TGCGCCAGCAGCCCCGGGACAGAGTACTACGAGCAGTACTTC.

The chain combines TRBV7-2 with TRBJ2-7, with a possible D match to TRBD2 (5 bases). Per germline, CDR1 SGHTA and CDR2 FQGNSA. V was pared by 4 bases and J by 4 bases, with 11 bases between. The CDR3 length is 13 residues. The CDR3 DNA reads TGTGCCAGCAGCTCCCTCGGAGGTTACGAGCAGTACTTC. Translating it yields CASSSLGGYEQYF.

V gene TRBV9 combines with J gene TRBJ2-1; 7 bases map to TRBD2. Trimming took 3 bases from V and 8 from J; bases not matched to a gene: 5. This CDR3 spans 13 amino acids. Germline CDR1 reads SGDLS; CDR2 reads YYNGEE. The CDR3 region is CASSDGRRDEQFF. As DNA, the CDR3 is TGTGCCAGCAGCGACGGGAGGCGTGATGAGCAGTTCTTC.

This chain uses TRBV4-3 with TRBJ2-1, with D tentatively TRBD1 (5 bases). This CDR3 spans 13 amino acids. Trimming shortened V by 4 bases and J by 8 bases, and 12 bases separated the two germline ends. CDR1 is LGHNA, CDR2 YSLEER, per germline. CDR3: CASSRGPTDEQFF. The CDR3 DNA reads TGCGCCAGCAGCCGGGGCCCGACTGATGAGCAGTTCTTC.

This chain links TRBV6-1 with TRBJ1-5; D call uncertain. The V gene's germline CDR1 is MNHNS and CDR2 SASEGT. The V end lost 1 base, the J end lost 5 bases, and 9 bases lay between the germline ends. CDR3 length: 14 residues. The CDR3 reads CASSEGRVDQPQHF. DNA for the CDR3: TGTGCCAGCAGTGAAGGGAGGGTGGATCAGCCCCAGCATTTT.

This clone occurred a few times. The J gene is TRBJ2-2, the V gene TRBV29-1; 11 bases align to TRBD2. V lost 4 bases to trimming and J lost 3 bases; unmatched junction nucleotides: 10. Germline CDR1 reads SQVTM; CDR2 reads ANQGSEA. The CDR3 runs 17 residues. This CDR3 reads CSVATPLAGDDTGELFF. The CDR3 coding sequence is TGCAGCGTTGCCACTCCACTAGCGGGAGATGACACCGGGGAGCTGTTTTTT.

The chain joins TRBV7-9 to TRBJ1-2; unclear D gene. Germline V gene lookup returns CDR1 SEHNR and CDR2 FQNEAQ (reference sequence). This CDR3 contains 13 residues. V shed 0 bases and J shed 4 bases, with 6 bases lying between them. This CDR3 reads CASSLAGSYGYTF. DNA of the CDR3: TGTGCCAGCAGCTTAGCCGGGTCCTATGGCTACACCTTC. The variable domain in full, completed from reference TRBV7-9 and TRBJ1-2, reads DTGVSQNPRHKITKRGQNVTFRCDPISEHNRLYWYRQTLGQGPEFLTYFQNEAQLEKSRLLSDRFSAERPKGSFSTLEIQRTEQGDSAMYLCASSLAGSYGYTFGSGTRLTVV.

The sample holds a few counts of this clone. The rearrangement joins TRBV5-4 to TRBJ2-5; TRBD2 might be the D (5 bases). The CDR3 consists of 16 residues. V dropped 4 bases and J dropped 2 bases, with 18 bases sitting between them. Germline CDR1 SGHNT, CDR2 YYREEE (reference sequence). This chain's CDR3 is CASSPSPATGQETQYF. CDR3 coding DNA: TGTGCCAGCAGCCCAAGTCCCGCGACGGGGCAAGAGACCCAGTACTTC.

The rearrangement links TRBV27 to TRBJ1-2; D may be TRBD1 (5 bases). V lost 8 bases, J lost 2 bases, and 15 bases lay in between. CDR3 length: 14 residues. Looked up from germline, CDR1 is MNHEY and CDR2 is SMNVEV (reference sequence). CDR3 in DNA: TGTGCCAGCGCCAACCCTCCAGGGAACTATGGCTACACCTTC. This gives the protein CASANPPGNYGYTF.

This clone was seen more than once but under ten times. The chain joins TRBV6-1 to TRBJ2-7; TRBD2 aligns across 10 bases. This CDR3 spans 14 amino acids. From germline, CDR1 is MNHNS and CDR2 SASEGT. With 6 bases clipped from V and 5 bases from J, the junction kept 7 bases outside the gene matches. In DNA form, the CDR3 reads TGTGCCAGCAGCCCTAGCGGGAGTCTCGACGAGCAGTACTTC. This translates into CASSPSGSLDEQYF.

In this sample, this clone turned up a few times. This chain links TRBV5-4 with TRBJ2-2; 13 nucleotides agree with TRBD2. V dropped 3 bases and J dropped 0; count of bases not matched to a gene: 2. Germline V lookup: CDR1 SGHNT, CDR2 YYREEE (reference sequence). The CDR3 loop spans 17 amino acids. CDR3 loop: CASSSGLAGTNTGELFF. The CDR3 nucleotides are TGTGCCAGCAGCTCGGGACTAGCGGGGACGAACACCGGGGAGCTGTTTTTT.

In its sample, this clone was seen a few times. The chain is built from TRBV5-1 and TRBJ2-7; tentative D call: TRBD2 (6 bases). Per the germline V gene, CDR1 is SGHRS and CDR2 is YFSETQ. CDR3 length: 13 residues. V gave up 4 bases and J gave up 6 bases, with 14 bases separating them. The CDR3: CASSRGGTAEQYF. The CDR3 bases are TGCGCCAGCAGCAGAGGAGGGACTGCCGAGCAGTACTTC.

The chain couples TRBV2 to TRBJ2-1; TRBD2 matches at 13 bases. This CDR3 region has 14 residues. With 8 bases clipped from V and 9 bases from J, the junction kept 7 bases outside the gene matches. The V gene's germline CDR1 is SNHLY and CDR2 FYNNEI. CDR3 DNA: TGTGCCAGCCACTGGACTAGCGGGAGCGGTGAGCAGTTCTTC. This encodes CASHWTSGSGEQFF.